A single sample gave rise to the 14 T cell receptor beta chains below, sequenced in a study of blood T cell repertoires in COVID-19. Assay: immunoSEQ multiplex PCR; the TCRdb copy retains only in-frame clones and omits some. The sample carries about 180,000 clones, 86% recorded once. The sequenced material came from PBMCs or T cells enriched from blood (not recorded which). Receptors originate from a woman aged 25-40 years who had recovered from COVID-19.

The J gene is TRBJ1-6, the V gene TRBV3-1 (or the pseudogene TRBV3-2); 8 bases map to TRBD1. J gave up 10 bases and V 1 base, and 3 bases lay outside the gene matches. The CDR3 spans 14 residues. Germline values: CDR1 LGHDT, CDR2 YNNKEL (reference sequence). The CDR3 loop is CASSQGQGNSPLHF. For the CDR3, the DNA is TGTGCCAGCAGCCAAGGACAGGGGAACTCACCCCTCCACTTT.

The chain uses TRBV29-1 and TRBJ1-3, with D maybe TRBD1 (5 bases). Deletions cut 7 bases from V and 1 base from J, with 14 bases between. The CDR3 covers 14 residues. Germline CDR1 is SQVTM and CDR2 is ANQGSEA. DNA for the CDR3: TGCAGCGCCATACTCCAGGGTTCTGGAAACACCATATATTTT. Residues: CSAILQGSGNTIYF.

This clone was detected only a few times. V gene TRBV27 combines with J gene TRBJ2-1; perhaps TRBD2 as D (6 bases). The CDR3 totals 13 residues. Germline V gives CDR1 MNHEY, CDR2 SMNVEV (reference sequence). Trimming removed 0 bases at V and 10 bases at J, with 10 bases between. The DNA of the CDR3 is TGTGCCAGCAGTTTATCCCCCCGGGGGGAGCAGTTCTTC. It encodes CASSLSPRGEQFF.

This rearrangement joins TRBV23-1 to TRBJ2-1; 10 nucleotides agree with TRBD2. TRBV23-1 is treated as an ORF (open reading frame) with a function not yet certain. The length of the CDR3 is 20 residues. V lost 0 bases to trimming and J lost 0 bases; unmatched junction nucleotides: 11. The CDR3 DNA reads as TGCGCCAGCAGTCAATCGATAAAGGGACTAGCGATTTGCTCCTACAATGAGCAGTTCTTC. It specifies CASSQSIKGLAICSYNEQFF.

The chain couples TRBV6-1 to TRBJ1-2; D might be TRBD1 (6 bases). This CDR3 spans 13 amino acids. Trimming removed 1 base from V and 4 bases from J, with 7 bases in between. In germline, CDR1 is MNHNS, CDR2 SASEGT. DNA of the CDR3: TGTGCCAGCAGTGAAGAGGGGGTCTATGGCTACACCTTC. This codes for CASSEEGVYGYTF.

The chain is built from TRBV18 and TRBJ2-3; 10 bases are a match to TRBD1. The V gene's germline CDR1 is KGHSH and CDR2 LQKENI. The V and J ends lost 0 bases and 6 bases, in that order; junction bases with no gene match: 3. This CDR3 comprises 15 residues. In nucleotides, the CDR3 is TGTGCCAGCTCACCACCGGGACAGGGGAGTGATACGCAGTATTTT. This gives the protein CASSPPGQGSDTQYF.

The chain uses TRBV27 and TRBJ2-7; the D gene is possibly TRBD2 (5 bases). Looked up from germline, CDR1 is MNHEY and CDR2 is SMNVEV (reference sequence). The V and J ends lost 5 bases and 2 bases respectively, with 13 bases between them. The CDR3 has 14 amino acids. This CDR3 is CASSHSDDTYEQYF. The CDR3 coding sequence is TGTGCCAGCAGTCATAGCGACGACACCTACGAGCAGTACTTC.

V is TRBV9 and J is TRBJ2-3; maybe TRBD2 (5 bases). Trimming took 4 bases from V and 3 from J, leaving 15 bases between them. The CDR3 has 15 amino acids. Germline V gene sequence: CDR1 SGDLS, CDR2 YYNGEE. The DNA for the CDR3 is TGTGCCAGCAGCCAAAGCGAGCGGAGAACAGATACGCAGTATTTT. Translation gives CASSQSERRTDTQYF.

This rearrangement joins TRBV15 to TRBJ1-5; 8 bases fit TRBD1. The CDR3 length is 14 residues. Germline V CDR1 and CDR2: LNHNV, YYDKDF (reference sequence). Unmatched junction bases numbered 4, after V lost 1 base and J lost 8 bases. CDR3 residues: CATSRVTGGEPQHF. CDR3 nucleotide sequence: TGTGCCACCAGCAGAGTAACAGGGGGGGAGCCCCAGCATTTT.

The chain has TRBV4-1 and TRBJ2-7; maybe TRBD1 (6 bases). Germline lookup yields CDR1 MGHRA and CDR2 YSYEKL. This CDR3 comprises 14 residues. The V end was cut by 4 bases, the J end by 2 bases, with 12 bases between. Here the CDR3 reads CASSPGQGTYEQYF. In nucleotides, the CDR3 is TGCGCCAGCAGCCCTGGGCAGGGGACCTACGAGCAGTACTTC.

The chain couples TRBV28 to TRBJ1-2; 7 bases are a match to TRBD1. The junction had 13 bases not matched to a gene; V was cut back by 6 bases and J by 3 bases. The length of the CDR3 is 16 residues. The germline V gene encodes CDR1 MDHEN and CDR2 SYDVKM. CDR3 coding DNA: TGTGCCAGCAGCTTCCGACAGGGTAGGGAGTACTATGGCTACACCTTC. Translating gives CASSFRQGREYYGYTF.

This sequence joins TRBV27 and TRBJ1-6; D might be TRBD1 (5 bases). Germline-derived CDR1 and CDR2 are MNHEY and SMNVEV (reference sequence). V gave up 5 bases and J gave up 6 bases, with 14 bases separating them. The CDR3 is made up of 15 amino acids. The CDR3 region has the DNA TGTGCCAGCAGTCTTCAGGGTCTGTCTAATTCACCCCTCCACTTT. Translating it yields CASSLQGLSNSPLHF.

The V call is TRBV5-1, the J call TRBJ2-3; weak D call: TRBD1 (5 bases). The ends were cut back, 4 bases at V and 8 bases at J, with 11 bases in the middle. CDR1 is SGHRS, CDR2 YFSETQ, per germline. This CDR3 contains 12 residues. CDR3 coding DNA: TGCGCCAGCAGCCCCGGACATAGTACGCAGTATTTT. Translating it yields CASSPGHSTQYF.

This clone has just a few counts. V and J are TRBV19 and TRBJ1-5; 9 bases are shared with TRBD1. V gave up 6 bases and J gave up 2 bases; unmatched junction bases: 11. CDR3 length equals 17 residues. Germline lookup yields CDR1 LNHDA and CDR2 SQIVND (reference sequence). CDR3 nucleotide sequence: TGTGCCAGTAGAGGGACCTGGACAGGGGACGGCAATCAGCCCCAGCATTTT. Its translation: CASRGTWTGDGNQPQHF. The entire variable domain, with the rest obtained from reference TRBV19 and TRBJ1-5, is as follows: DGGITQSPKYLFRKEGQNVTLSCEQNLNHDAMYWYRQDPGQGLRLIYYSQIVNDFQKGDIAEGYSVSREKKESFPLTVTSAQKNPTAFYLCASRGTWTGDGNQPQHFGDGTRLSIL.